The entry that follows covers one T cell receptor (beta chain) sequence. Its antigen is unknown. Germline CDR1 DFQATT, CDR2 SNEGSKA (reference sequence). V shed 5 bases, J shed 4 bases, and the junction held 3 bases outside the gene matches. The CDR3 is made up of 13 amino acids. Via MiXCR, TCRdb re-called the reads, giving one row per CDR3 protein. The data contain some 240,000 distinct CDR3 sequences, about 18% of them singletons. This specimen comes from a study of T cell repertoires in cytomegalovirus infection. Study as a whole: CMV infection and matching HLA type were both indicated by public TCR beta signatures.

Study conclusions and caveats: Predominance within the ex vivo response was attributable to HLA-C-restricted CMV-specific TCR beta clonotypes.

The sequence derives from a human donor in good health (CMV status not recorded). Some clones in this sample may be carry-over from other donors' samples. The V call is TRBV20-1, the J call TRBJ2-1, with TRBD2 matching 9 bases. Input material: CD8+ T cells from PBMCs. CDR3 region: CSAAGGGYNEQFF. CDR3 coding DNA: TGCAGTGCTGCGGGGGGGGGTTACAATGAGCAGTTCTTC.